The sequence of this T cell receptor beta chain was determined in a study of blood T cell repertoires in COVID-19. Study information: Sites in the United States, Italy and Spain provided acute and convalescent COVID-19 samples. Sources were T cells, B-cell-depleted T cells, or PBMCs; the material itself was cDNA or gDNA.

This CDR3 spans 14 amino acids. The germline gives CDR1 SQVTM, CDR2 ANQGSEA. After removal of 6 bases from V and 7 bases from J, the junction contained 11 bases not matched to a gene. As processed by the authors: How many nucleated cells were present was estimated from reference gene primer amplification. This table comes from immunoSEQ multiplex PCR, and its TCRdb copy is limited to in-frame clones, with some not included. The V and J calls and clone size come from that table; D and trimming were worked out from the DNA. The table has about 170,000 clones, 70% to 90% seen once. The sequencing sample was made of peripheral blood. V and J are TRBV29-1 and TRBJ1-1; 10 positions agree with TRBD1. The TCR originated in a man aged 50 to 59 with active or convalescent COVID-19. CDR3 DNA sequence: TGCAGCGTACATACCGGGACAGGGGCGGGTGAAGCTTTCTTT. Protein: CSVHTGTGAGEAFF.